This T cell receptor (beta chain) was profiled in a study of blood T cells in healthy people across ages. Whole-study context: Capture by template switching was about one barcoded beta molecule per two T cells.

This clonotype has a handful of counts. Next came a second PCR, run for about 6 to 12 cycles, which used a sample-barcoded 5' primer along with a J-beta primer mix. Every sample produced at least 2.5 million CDR3-containing paired-end reads. A single record per CDR3 protein comes from TCRdb applying MiXCR to the 5' RACE reads. The table has around 1.5 million distinct CDR3 sequences, roughly 32% seen once. Germline CDR1 DFQATT, CDR2 SNEGSKA (reference sequence). This CDR3 is 13 amino acids long. The rearrangement links TRBV20-1 to TRBJ2-7, with D perhaps given as TRBD1 or TRBD2 (5 bases each). The DNA end is more similar to TRBJ2-5, so the J call may be wrong. This TCR was recovered from a woman aged 25 to 39 in good health. Sequencing used blood. The CDR3 DNA is TGCAGTGCTAGCCAGGGTGGGGGAGAGACCCAGTACTTC. It codes for CSASQGGGETQYF.